Listed here is a single TCR beta chain. The sample belongs to a study of OX40 agonist ivuxolimab in advanced cancers. About the research overall: The patients received ivuxolimab by intravenous route every 2 weeks at 0.01 to 10 mg/kg. Earlier anti-PD-1, anti-PD-L1 or anti-CTLA-4 therapy was permitted; around 40% had received some.

Autoimmune disease history or systemic immunosuppression was exclusionary. The germline CDR1 and CDR2 sequences are SQVTM and ANQGSEA. Trimming removed 6 bases at V and 0 bases at J, with 21 bases between. This CDR3 is built from 17 residues. Clones were sequenced by immunoSEQ multiplex PCR, and TCRdb holds only the in-frame ones, with some missing. The sample carries about 42,000 clones, roughly 88% recorded once. The sample in question was CD4+ or CD8+ T cells sorted from blood, obtained in a trial of the OX40 agonist ivuxolimab. This chain uses TRBV29-1 with TRBJ2-4; D might be TRBD2 (6 bases). The receptor comes from an adult with an advanced solid tumor such as melanoma, head and neck, liver or kidney cancer. CDR3 loop: CSVDGVFGGLAKNIQYF. The CDR3 region has the DNA TGCAGCGTGGACGGGGTGTTTGGGGGACTAGCCAAAAACATTCAGTACTTC.